Here is one T cell receptor beta chain with its context. The antigen is unknown. The data belong to a study of CD8+ T cells in alopecia areata. Study at large: Among treated patients, oral tofacitinib was administered at 5 to 10 mg twice daily.

Once RNA had been extracted, it was reverse transcribed into cDNA to act as the sequencing template. Sequencing used immunoSEQ multiplex PCR; TCRdb keeps in-frame clones, though not all of them. Of around 190,000 clones listed, around 64% are singletons. CDR1 is LNHDA and CDR2 is SQIVND in the germline V gene (reference sequence). The CDR3 is 13 amino acids. The ends were cut back, 3 bases at V and 16 bases at J, with 16 bases in the middle. Treatment meaning: oral pan-JAK inhibitor, 5-10 mg twice daily. Alopecia areata patients gave lesional scalp punch biopsies and peripheral blood samples. Whole-study results and caveats: Lesional tissue from the scalp (especially in alopecia totalis/universalis) showed higher clonality than normal scalp. Patients shared TCRs less clearly than mice did, possibly for HLA-related reasons.

The sample here was CD4+ T cells sorted from blood, taken around week 47, from a patient treated with tofacitinib. This clonotype originated in a human donor with alopecia areata. The chain employs TRBV19 and TRBJ1-6, with D tentatively TRBD1 (5 bases). In DNA, the CDR3 is TGTGCCAGTAGTATTAAGGGGACGGAGAGGCTCCACTTT. Amino acids: CASSIKGTERLHF.